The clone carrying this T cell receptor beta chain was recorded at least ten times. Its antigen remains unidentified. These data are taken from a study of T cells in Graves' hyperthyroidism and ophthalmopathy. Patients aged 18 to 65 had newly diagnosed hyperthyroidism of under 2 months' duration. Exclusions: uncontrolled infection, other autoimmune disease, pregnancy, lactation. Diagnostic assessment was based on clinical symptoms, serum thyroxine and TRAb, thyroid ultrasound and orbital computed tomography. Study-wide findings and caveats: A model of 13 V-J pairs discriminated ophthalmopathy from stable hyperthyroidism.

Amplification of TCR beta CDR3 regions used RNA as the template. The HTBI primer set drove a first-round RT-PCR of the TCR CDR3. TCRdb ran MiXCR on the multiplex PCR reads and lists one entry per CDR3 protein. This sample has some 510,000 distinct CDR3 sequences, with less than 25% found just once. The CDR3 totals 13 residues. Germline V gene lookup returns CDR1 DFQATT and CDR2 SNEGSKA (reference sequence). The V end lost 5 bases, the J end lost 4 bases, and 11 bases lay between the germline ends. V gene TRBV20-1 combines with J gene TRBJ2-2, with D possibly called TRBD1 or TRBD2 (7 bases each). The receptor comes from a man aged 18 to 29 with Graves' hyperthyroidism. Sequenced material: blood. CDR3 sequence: CSAPRGGTGELFF. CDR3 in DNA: TGCAGTGCTCCCAGGGGGGGCACCGGGGAGCTGTTTTTT.